This entry describes one T cell receptor beta chain. The antigen is unknown. This specimen comes from a study of cytomegalovirus exposure and HLA in healthy donors. General study points: Researchers reported in a later analysis that common viral pathogens appeared linked to several top clusters. A prior analysis recorded that most TCR beta V segments were productive about 87% or about 30% of the time. Most subjects' HLA-A and HLA-B alleles were reportedly predicted from TCR beta sequences.

The PCR employed 60 Vbeta primers together with 13 Jbeta primers. Using immunoSEQ multiplex PCR, the repertoire was profiled, and TCRdb retains in-frame clones only, with some absent. The listing contains 180,000 or so clones. Germline lookup yields CDR1 SNHLY and CDR2 FYNNEI. The trim removed 7 bases at V and 0 bases at J, leaving 3 bases unmatched. This CDR3 is 14 amino acids long. Sequencing was performed on PBMCs. This TCR derives from a boy aged 10-17 years in good health and CMV-seronegative. This rearrangement joins TRBV2 to TRBJ1-1; 9 positions match TRBD1. The CDR3 protein is CASTGQGLNTEAFF. The DNA of the CDR3 is TGTGCCAGCACCGGACAGGGGTTGAACACTGAAGCTTTCTTT.